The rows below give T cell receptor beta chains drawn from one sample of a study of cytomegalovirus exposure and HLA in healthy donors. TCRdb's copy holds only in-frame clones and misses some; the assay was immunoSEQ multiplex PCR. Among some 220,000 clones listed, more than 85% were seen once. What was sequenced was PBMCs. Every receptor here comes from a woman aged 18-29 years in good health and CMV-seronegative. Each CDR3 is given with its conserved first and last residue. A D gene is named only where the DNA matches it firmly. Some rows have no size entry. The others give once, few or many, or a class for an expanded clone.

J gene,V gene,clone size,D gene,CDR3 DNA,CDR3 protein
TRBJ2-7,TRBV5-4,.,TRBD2,TGTGCCAGCAGCTTATCCAGCGGGAGCTCCTACGAGCAGTACTTC,CASSLSSGSSYEQYF
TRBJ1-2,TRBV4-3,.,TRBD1,TGCGCCAGCAGCCAAAACACCGGGACAGGGACCAGCTACACCTTC,CASSQNTGTGTSYTF
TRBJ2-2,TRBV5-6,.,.,TGTGCCAGCAGCTTTTCATCCACCGGGGAGCTGTTTTTT,CASSFSSTGELFF
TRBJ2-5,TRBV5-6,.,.,TGTGCCAGCAGCTTGGGTTTGGGGGCTTTCCAAGAGACCCAGTACTTC,CASSLGLGAFQETQYF
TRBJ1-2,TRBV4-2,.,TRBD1,TGTGCCAGCAGCCAAGTTGACAGGGGAGCGGGAGGCTACACCTTC,CASSQVDRGAGGYTF
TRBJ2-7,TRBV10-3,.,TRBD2,TGTGCCATCGCTGCGGTGGGACTAGCGGGAGGCGAGCAGTACTTC,CAIAAVGLAGGEQYF
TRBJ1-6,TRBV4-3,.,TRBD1,TGCGCCAGCAGCCAGGATTCCCCGGGACAGCCATCACCCCTCCACTTT,CASSQDSPGQPSPLHF
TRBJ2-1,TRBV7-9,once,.,TGTGCCAGCAGCTGGGCGGGCGCGGTAAATGAGCAGTTCTTC,CASSWAGAVNEQFF
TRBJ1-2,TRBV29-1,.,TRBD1,TGCAGCGGGGGGACAGAGATAAACTATGGCTACACCTTC,CSGGTEINYGYTF
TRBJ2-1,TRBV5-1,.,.,TGCGCCAGCAGCTTGAGGCGGGGCTCCTACAATGAGCAGTTCTTC,CASSLRRGSYNEQFF
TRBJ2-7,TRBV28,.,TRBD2,TGTGCCAGCAACGCGATGGCGGGGGGCTCCTACGAGCAGTACTTC,CASNAMAGGSYEQYF
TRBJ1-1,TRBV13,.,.,TGTGCCAGCAGCTTAGAAAGTTTCAGGGAAAACACTGAAGCTTTCTTT,CASSLESFRENTEAFF
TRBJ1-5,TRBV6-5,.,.,TGTGCCAGCAGCCCGTCCGGGGGCAATCAGCCCCAGCATTTT,CASSPSGGNQPQHF
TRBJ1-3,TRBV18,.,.,TGTGCCAGCTCACCAAAGGCGGGGGTTGGAAACACCATATATTTT,CASSPKAGVGNTIYF
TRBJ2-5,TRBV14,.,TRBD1,TGTGCCAGCAGCCAAGGTTATAGGATCGGACAGGGAGGAGAGACCCAGTACTTC,CASSQGYRIGQGGETQYF
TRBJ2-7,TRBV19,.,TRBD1,TGTGCCAGTAGTCCACAGGGGGCTTTCTACGAGCAGTACTTC,CASSPQGAFYEQYF
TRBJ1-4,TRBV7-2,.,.,TGTGCCAGCAGCCCGGACAGCACTAATGAAAAACTGTTTTTT,CASSPDSTNEKLFF
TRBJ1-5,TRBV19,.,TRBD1,TGTGCCAGTAGTACGGGACAGGGAGGGTGGCCCCAGCATTTT,CASSTGQGGWPQHF
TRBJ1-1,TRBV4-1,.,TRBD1,TGCGCCAGCAGCCAAGATAGACAGGGGAACACTGAAGCTTTCTTT,CASSQDRQGNTEAFF
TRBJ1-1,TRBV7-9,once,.,TGTGCCAGCAGCCCCCTTAACACTGAAGCTTTCTTT,CASSPLNTEAFF
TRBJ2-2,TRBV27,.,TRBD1,TGTGCCAGCAGTTTATACAACAGGGGGGCCGGGGAGCTGTTTTTT,CASSLYNRGAGELFF
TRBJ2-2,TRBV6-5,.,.,TGTGCCAGCGCTCGGGGGAACACCGGGGAGCTGTTTTTT,CASARGNTGELFF
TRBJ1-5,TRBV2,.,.,TGTGCCAGCAGTGGAGAGGGGGATCAGCCCCAGCATTTT,CASSGEGDQPQHF
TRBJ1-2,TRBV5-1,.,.,TGCGCCAGCAGCTTCGAGACAGCCTATGGCTACACCTTC,CASSFETAYGYTF
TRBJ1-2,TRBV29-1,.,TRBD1,TGCAGCGTTGCACCGGGACAGGGGGACTATGGCTACACCTTC,CSVAPGQGDYGYTF
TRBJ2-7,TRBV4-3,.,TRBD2,TGCGCCAGCAGCCAAGGAACCCTCGGCATGTGGGAGGGGTACGAGCAGTACTTC,CASSQGTLGMWEGYEQYF
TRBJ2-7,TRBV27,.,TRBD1,TGTGCCAGCAGACAACAGGGGGTGTCGAGCTCCTACGAGCAGTACTTC,CASRQQGVSSSYEQYF
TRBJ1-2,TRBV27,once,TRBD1,TGTGCCAGCTTTCCCTGGAACCCGGGACAGGAAAACTATGGCTACACCTTC,CASFPWNPGQENYGYTF
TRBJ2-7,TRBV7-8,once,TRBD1,TGTGCCAGCAGATCATTGGCCGGGACAGGGAATTACGAGCAGTACTTC,CASRSLAGTGNYEQYF
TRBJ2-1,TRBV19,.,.,TGTGCCGTACACACAGGGCTTGAGCAGTTCTTC,CAVHTGLEQFF
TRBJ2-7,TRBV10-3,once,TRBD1,TGTGCCATCAGTGGGCGACAGGGGATCAGGGAGCAGTACTTC,CAISGRQGIREQYF
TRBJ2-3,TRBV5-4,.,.,TGTGCCAGCAGCTTATTCCTAGGAACAGATACGCAGTATTTT,CASSLFLGTDTQYF
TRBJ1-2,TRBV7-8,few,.,TGTGCCAGCAGCTCACCGCGCCGGGGATCTAACTATGGCTACACCTTC,CASSSPRRGSNYGYTF
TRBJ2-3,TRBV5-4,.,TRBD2,TGTGCCAGCAGCTTGAAAAGCGGGGGGCTGACTACAGATACGCAGTATTTT,CASSLKSGGLTTDTQYF
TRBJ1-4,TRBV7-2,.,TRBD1,TGTGCCAGCAGCGCTCGACAGGGGGCAACTAATGAAAAACTGTTTTTT,CASSARQGATNEKLFF
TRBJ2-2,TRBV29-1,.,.,TGCAGCGGAGGGGGTCTGAACACCGGGGAGCTGTTTTTT,CSGGGLNTGELFF
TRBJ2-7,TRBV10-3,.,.,TGTGCCATCAGTGGGCGGCGGGGTGCCGCCTACGAGCAGTACTTC,CAISGRRGAAYEQYF
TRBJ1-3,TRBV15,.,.,TGTGCCACCAGCAGAGGAGGTTTAAGCGGAAACACCATATATTTT,CATSRGGLSGNTIYF
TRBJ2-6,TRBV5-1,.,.,TGCGCCAGCAGCTTGTCCCCCCAGGGATGGTCAATTCGCTCTGGGGCCAACGTCCTGACTTTC,CASSLSPQGWSIRSGANVLTF
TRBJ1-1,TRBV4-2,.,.,TGTGCCAGCAGCCAAGGACTTGAAGCTTTCTTT,CASSQGLEAFF
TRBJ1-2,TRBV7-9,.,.,TGTGCCAGCAGCTTACCAAACAGGGTGAACTACGGCTACACCTTC,CASSLPNRVNYGYTF
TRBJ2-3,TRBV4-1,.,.,TGCGCCAGCAGCCTACAGGGGACTTCCACAGATACGCAGTATTTT,CASSLQGTSTDTQYF
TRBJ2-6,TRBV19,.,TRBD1,TGTGCCAGTAGTACCTTGACAGGGCCCTCTGGGGCCAACGTCCTGACTTTC,CASSTLTGPSGANVLTF
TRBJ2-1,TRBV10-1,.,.,TGCGCCAGCAGTGAGCTACCTACAGTTTACAATGAGCAGTTCTTC,CASSELPTVYNEQFF
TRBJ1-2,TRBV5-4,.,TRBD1,TGTGCCAGCAGCTTGGCCGGGACAGGGGAGAGCTACACCTTC,CASSLAGTGESYTF
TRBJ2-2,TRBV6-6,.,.,TGTGCCAGCAGTTACACCCAGGGAATCACCGGGGAGCTGTTTTTT,CASSYTQGITGELFF
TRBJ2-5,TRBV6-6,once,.,TGTGCCAGCAGTTGGGGGCGCGAGACCCAGTACTTC,CASSWGRETQYF
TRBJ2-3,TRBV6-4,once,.,TGTGCCAGCAGTATGAAGGCGGTTAGCACAGATACGCAGTATTTT,CASSMKAVSTDTQYF
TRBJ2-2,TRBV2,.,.,TGTGCCAGCAAGGTGGACTCGAACACCGGGGAGCTGTTTTTT,CASKVDSNTGELFF